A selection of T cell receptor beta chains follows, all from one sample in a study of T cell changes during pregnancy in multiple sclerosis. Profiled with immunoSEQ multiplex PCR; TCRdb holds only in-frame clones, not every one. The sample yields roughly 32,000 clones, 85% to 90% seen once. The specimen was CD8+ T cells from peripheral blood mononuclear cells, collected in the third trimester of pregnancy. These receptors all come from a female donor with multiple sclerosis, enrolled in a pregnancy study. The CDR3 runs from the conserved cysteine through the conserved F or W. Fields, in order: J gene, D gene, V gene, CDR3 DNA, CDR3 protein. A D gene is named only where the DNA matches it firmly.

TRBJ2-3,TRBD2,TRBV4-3,TGCGCCAGCAGCCTGCTAGCGGGGGGCAGAGATACGCAGTATTTT,CASSLLAGGRDTQYF
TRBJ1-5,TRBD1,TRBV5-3,TGTGCCAGAAGCTTGGGACAGGGTAAATCCCCTTACGGCAATCAGCCCCAGCATTTT,CARSLGQGKSPYGNQPQHF
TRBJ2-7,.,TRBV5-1,TGCGCCAGCAGCTTGGGAGGAGGAGAGCAGTACTTC,CASSLGGGEQYF
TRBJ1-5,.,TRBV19,TGTGCCAGTAGTATTCCCCGTCAGCCCCAGCATTTT,CASSIPRQPQHF
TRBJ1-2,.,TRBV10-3,TGTGCCATCAGTGGGGATCAGGGCTTCTATGGCTACACCTTC,CAISGDQGFYGYTF
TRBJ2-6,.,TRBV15,TGTGCCACCAGCAGAGATCGCGGGACCGGGGCCAACGTCCTGACTTTC,CATSRDRGTGANVLTF
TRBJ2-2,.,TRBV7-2,TGTGCCAGCAGCTGGGCGGCGGGGGCCGCGAACACCGGGGAGCTGTTTTTT,CASSWAAGAANTGELFF
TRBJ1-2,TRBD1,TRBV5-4,TGTGCCAGCAGCCGGCCAGGGACAGGGGGCGGTGGCTACACCTTC,CASSRPGTGGGGYTF
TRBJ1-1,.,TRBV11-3,TGTGCCAGCAGCCACTGGACAAGCACTGAAGCTTTCTTT,CASSHWTSTEAFF
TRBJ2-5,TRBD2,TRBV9,TGTGCCAGCAGCGTAGGAGGGACTAGCGGGGCGGCGGAAGAGACCCAGTACTTC,CASSVGGTSGAAEETQYF
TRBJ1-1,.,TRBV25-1,TGTGCCAGCACCCGGTCCCTCGGGGGGACTGAAGCTTTCTTT,CASTRSLGGTEAFF